The entry below gives a single TCR beta chain sequence along with its context. The J segment lost 4 bases and the V segment lost 4 bases, leaving 11 bases of the junction unmatched. CDR3 size: 16 residues. Germline CDR1 is SGHRS and CDR2 is YFSETQ. This record comes from a study of PD-1 blockade in classical Hodgkin lymphoma. Autologous stem cell transplantation was followed by relapse in every patient, and brentuximab vedotin exposure varied. Profiling relied on immunoSEQ multiplex PCR, and the TCRdb table lists in-frame clones only, not all of them. The table includes about 62,000 clones, more than 70% detected once.

The clonotype originates from a human donor with classical Hodgkin lymphoma. The material was peripheral blood mononuclear cells (PBMCs), obtained at baseline. The V call is TRBV5-1, the J call TRBJ2-3; 8 bases line up with TRBD2. The CDR3 DNA reads as TGCGCCAGCAGCATCGGGGGGGCGGTTCGGGCAGATACGCAGTATTTT. This codes for CASSIGGAVRADTQYF.